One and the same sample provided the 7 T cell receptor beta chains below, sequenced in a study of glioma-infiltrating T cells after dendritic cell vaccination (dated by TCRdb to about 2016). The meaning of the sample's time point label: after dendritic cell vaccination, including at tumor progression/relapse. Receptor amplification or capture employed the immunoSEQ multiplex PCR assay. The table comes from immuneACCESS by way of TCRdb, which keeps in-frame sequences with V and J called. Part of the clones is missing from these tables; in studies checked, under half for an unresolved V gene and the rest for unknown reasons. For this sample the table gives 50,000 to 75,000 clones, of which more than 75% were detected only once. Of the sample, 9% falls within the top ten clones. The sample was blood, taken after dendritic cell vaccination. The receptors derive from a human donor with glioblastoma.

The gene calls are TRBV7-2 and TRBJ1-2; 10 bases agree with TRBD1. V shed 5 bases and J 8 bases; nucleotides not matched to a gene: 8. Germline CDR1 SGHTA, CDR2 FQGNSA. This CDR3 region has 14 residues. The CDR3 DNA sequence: TGTGCCAGCAGCCCGGGGACAGGGGACGGCGGCTACACCTTC. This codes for CASSPGTGDGGYTF.

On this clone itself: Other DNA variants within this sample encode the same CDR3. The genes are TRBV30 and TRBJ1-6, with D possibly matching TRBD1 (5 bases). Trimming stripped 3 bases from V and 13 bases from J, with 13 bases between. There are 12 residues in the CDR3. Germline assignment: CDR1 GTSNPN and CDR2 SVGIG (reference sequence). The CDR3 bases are TGTGCCTGGAGCACAGGCATTTCCCCCCTCCACTTT. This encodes CAWSTGISPLHF.

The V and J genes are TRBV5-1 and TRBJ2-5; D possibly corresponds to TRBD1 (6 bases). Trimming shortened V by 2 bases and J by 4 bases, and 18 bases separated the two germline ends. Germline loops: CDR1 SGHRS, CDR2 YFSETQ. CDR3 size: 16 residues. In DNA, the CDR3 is TGCGCCAGCAGCTTACAGGTTCGACAGGTTAGAGAGACCCAGTACTTC. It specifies CASSLQVRQVRETQYF.

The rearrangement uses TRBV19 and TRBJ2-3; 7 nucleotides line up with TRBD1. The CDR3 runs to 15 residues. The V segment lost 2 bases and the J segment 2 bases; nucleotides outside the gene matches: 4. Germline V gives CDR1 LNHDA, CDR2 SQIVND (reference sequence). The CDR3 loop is CASSIPGQITDTQYF. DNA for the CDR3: TGTGCCAGTAGTATACCGGGACAGATCACAGATACGCAGTATTTT.

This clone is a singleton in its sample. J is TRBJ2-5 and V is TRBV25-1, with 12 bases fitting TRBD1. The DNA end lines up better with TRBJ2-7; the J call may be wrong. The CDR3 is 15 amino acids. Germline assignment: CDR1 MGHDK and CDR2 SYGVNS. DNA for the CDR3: TGTGCCAGCAGTGAAGGGACAGGGGGCCCGTACGAGCAGTACTTC. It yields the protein CASSEGTGGPYEQYF.

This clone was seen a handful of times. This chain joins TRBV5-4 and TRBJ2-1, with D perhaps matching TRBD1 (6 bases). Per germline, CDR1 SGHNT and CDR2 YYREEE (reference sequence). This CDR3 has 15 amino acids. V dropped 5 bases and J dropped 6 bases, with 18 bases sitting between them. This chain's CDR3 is CASSLGGGRPNEQFF. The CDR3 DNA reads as TGTGCCAGCAGTTTAGGTGGGGGCCGGCCCAATGAGCAGTTCTTC.

The CDR3 region has the DNA TGTGCCAGCAGCTCGCCGCCTAGCGGGGACAGCTCCTACAATGAGCAGTTCTTC. Translated, it gives CASSSPPSGDSSYNEQFF. The chain has TRBV5-4 and TRBJ2-1; 9 positions agree with TRBD2. V gave up 3 bases and J gave up 0 bases; unmatched junction bases: 10. CDR3 length: 18 residues. In germline, CDR1 is SGHNT, CDR2 YYREEE (reference sequence).